The text below deals with one T cell receptor (beta chain). There is no known antigen for this receptor. Per-base qualities were not stored, and no clone one base away is much larger. The cohort was made up of approximately 670 healthy bone marrow donors. Cohort members were all nominally healthy when sampled, although unrecorded immune exposures were likely present. The donor was CMV seropositive and was included in the group of some 290 seropositive cohort members. Every donor gave a peripheral blood sample, and the peripheral blood mononuclear cells from that sample were used for TCR beta sequencing. Genomic DNA was extracted from the blood cell samples with the Qiagen DNeasy Blood Extraction Kit. This sample was included in a study of cytomegalovirus exposure and HLA in healthy donors (dated by TCRdb to the late 2010s). A note on the overall study: According to an earlier analysis of 587 of the donors, 150 million to 200 million T cells yielded 90 million to 130 million unique TCR beta sequences and 276 Gb of sequence data. About 280 gigabases of sequencing data and around 88 million unique TCR sequences made up an early release that covered 500 to 650 HLA-typed donors. Of the approximately 400 genotyped donors, about 84% fell in the genetic ancestry cluster associated with self-reported Caucasian donors. The study aimed to test whether cataloging public T cell receptors could reveal signatures of past pathogen exposure. Using immunosequencing, the study profiled T cell repertoires from about 610 subjects and related those repertoires to cytomegalovirus serostatus. A separate validation cohort of roughly 130 different subjects was used in addition to the roughly 720-subject first cohort. High-throughput TCR immunosequencing, statistical association of individual TCRs with disease status, and machine learning were combined to predict cytomegalovirus infection status. In a later analysis, previously published TCR beta repertoires from more than 500 donors were re-analyzed and high-resolution HLA genotyping was added so that TCR occurrence patterns could be studied. In the later analysis, no new phenotypic data were used to find candidate immune exposures; instead, reliance was placed on TCR beta sequences and their occurrence across donors. In an earlier analysis of a few hundred of the donors, high-throughput TCR beta sequencing was used to judge whether each TCR beta V gene segment behaved as functional or pseudogenic. Donor age, sex, ethnicity and CMV serostatus were compiled alongside the repertoire data. Genome-wide SNP genotypes for about 65% of the roughly 670 donors were used in a later genetic analysis, which treated that subset as a discovery cohort. Every repertoire in the discovery cohort had been generated on one and the same sequencing platform. HLA typing covered class I and class II loci at four-digit resolution. The number of typed donors differed by locus: roughly 620-630 for A, B, C, DRB1 and DQB1; about 520 for DQA1; approximately 600 for DPA1; and 400 to 480 for DPB1. Four or five DR-DQ haplotypes were treated as single units for association and clustering because of strong linkage in the cohort. Across 398 genotyped donors of the cohort, an average of approximately 240,000 unique TCR beta nucleotide sequences per donor were sequenced, and 15% to 20% of those sequences were non-productive. Findings and caveats that apply to the study as a whole: An association between a missense DCLRE1C variant and V-gene and J-gene trimming of TCR beta chains was found in a later genetic analysis and replicated in an independent cohort. Strong co-occurrence of HLA alleles, especially DR and DQ, made assigning TCR associations to individual alleles difficult. A later genetic analysis reported fewer N-insertions in productive TCRs among donors in an Asian-associated ancestry cluster than the roughly 620-donor mean. A further reported finding was that TCR beta sequences accurately predicted the HLA-A and HLA-B alleles for most subjects in the first cohort. Specific HLA alleles were associated with about 17,000 TCR beta sequences at a false discovery rate of 0.05 in a later analysis. A few of the identified cytomegalovirus-associated TCR beta chains were confirmed in vitro to be specific for cytomegalovirus antigens. For the cohort, immune exposure information was limited to CMV serostatus. The presence/absence analyses assumed that sequencing depth was roughly uniform across donors, and that assumption may not be true. The classifier was reported to diagnose cytomegalovirus status with high specificity and sensitivity in both the original cohort and the validation cohort. The study listed approximately 160 TCR beta chains as associated with cytomegalovirus. The 87-base-pair reads could not distinguish some IMGT-functional V segments, including TRBV6-2 and TRBV6-3, so those segments were excluded. According to the authors, the approach could potentially be generalized to other disease states and immunological phenotypes. Linkage disequilibrium might explain the correlated functional status among segregating V segments, but an unknown experimental factor could not be ruled out. In an earlier analysis of some 550 of the donors, most TCR beta V segments were observed in productive rearrangements about 87% or about 30% of the time, broadly matching IMGT annotations. Because some donors lacked HLA typing at each locus, the association tests relied only on the typed subset. In a later analysis, TCR association rates were found to vary across HLA loci, with the most associated TCRs seen for DRB1 alleles and the fewest for HLA-C alleles. In a later analysis, HLA-associated TCR beta chains showed more clonal expansion and lower generation probabilities than non-associated chains that were equally common. Only TCR beta chains were sequenced in this cohort, and the absence of alpha or paired-chain data limited detectable features. The earlier analysis of about 600 of the donors excluded some 16 rarely observed V segments, including chromosome 9 orphons, because counts were too low. The sequencing pipeline was judged likely to have produced a cluster of highly shared sequence variants as a technical artifact. Several of the top co-occurrence clusters appeared to be linked to parvovirus B19, influenza, CMV and Epstein-Barr virus, according to a later analysis. In a later analysis, most CMV-associated TCR beta chains were found to appear HLA-restricted, with HLA associations seemingly driven largely by CMV exposure. While some public TCRs were present in many individuals, most TCR sequences turned up only very rarely across donors.

CDR1 and CDR2 (SGHNT, YYREEE) derive from the germline V gene (reference sequence). V loses 1 base at its end and J loses 4 bases; junction bases beyond the gene matches: 1. Measured from the cysteine to the phenylalanine, the CDR3 is 13 residues long. Only the CDR3 part of the read is kept: 39 bases, read in frame from the first base. Library prep was done by the immunoSEQ multiplex PCR assay. The multiplex PCR relied on a mix of 60 forward primers for TCR Vbeta segments and 13 reverse primers for TCR Jbeta segments. The CDR3 region of rearranged TCR beta genes was amplified from genomic DNA with a multiplex PCR assay. On the Illumina HiSeq System, the amplified TCR beta libraries were sequenced as 87-base-pair reads. Per the authors' processing: A later analysis counted tens of millions of unique TCR beta chains across the 550 to 700 repertoires, and around 9.9 million of these chains were shared by at least two donors. Raw reads were error-corrected and collapsed into unique sequences with a nearest-neighbor algorithm that merged closely related sequences to remove PCR and sequencing errors. To assign V, D and J gene segments, CDR3 sequences were aligned to IMGT reference sequences. For a sequence to be retained, at least a six-nucleotide match to both a V gene segment and a J gene segment was required. Rearrangements were called productive when the CDR3 lacked stop codons and stayed in frame with V and J; all others were non-productive. Following IMGT convention, CDR3 was defined as the stretch from the second conserved V-encoded cysteine to the conserved J-encoded phenylalanine. Sequences without an unambiguous match to a single V gene segment were excluded from the earlier analysis of 587 of the donors. An earlier analysis of 587 of the donors called V segments functional above 56.7% productive rearrangements and segregating when the between-donor standard deviation exceeded 5%. A statistical classification framework was built for diagnosing cytomegalovirus status from the catalog of TCR beta chain sequences. A later analysis assigned V and J genes by comparing TCR nucleotide sequences with IMGT/GENE-DB human TR gene sequences. In a later analysis, CDR3 sequences and most-parsimonious VDJ recombination scenarios were assigned using the TCRdist pipeline. In a later analysis, each TCR beta chain was defined by its CDR3 amino acid sequence together with its V-gene family, and reads lacking a unique V-gene family were excluded. To address suspected cross-contamination and a sequencing artifact, a later analysis removed 592 highly shared, low-generation-probability nucleotide sequences. In a later analysis, a clonal expansion index was calculated for each public chain from normalized within-repertoire ranks of inferred template counts. A later analysis computed generation probabilities with a VDJ recombination model fitted to out-of-frame rearrangements, and checked the results against IGoR. A later analysis scored TCR-TCR, TCR-HLA and TCR-CMV co-occurrence with hypergeometric tests, applying a repertoire-size bias correction to TCR pairs. In a later analysis, false discovery rates were estimated by permuting HLA or CMV assignments 20 times. In a later analysis, co-occurring TCRs were grouped using DBSCAN, with TCRdist sequence similarity added in when clustering inside HLA-allele-positive subsets. Repertoires with fewer than 30,000 or more than 120,000 public chains were left out of co-occurrence clustering, as were a handful of repertoires with anomalous nucleotide sharing. The table was pulled from immuneACCESS by TCRdb, which kept in-frame rearrangements only. Such tables lose some clones; where checked, under half of the loss comes from unresolved V genes, and the rest has no known cause. V and J calls and clone size are those listed in that table; D and trimming were worked out from the DNA. The table for this sample lists 76,000 or so clones; about 69% of them were counted only once. Jointly, the top ten make up 15% to 20% of the sample.

Source material: PBMCs. The sequence is built from TRBV5-4 and TRBJ2-5; the junction holds 7 bases that match TRBD2. The clonotype originates from a woman between 40 and 50 years old in good health and CMV-seropositive. The bases read TGTGCCAGCAGCTTGTGGGGGGGAGAGACCCAGTACTTC. This translates into CASSLWGGETQYF. With the portions outside the CDR3 filled from the reference TRBV5-4 and TRBJ2-5 genes, the complete variable region becomes ETGVTQSPTHLIKTRGQQVTLRCSSQSGHNTVSWYQQALGQGPQFIFQYYREEENGRGNFPPRFSGLQFPNYSSELNVNALELDDSALYLCASSLWGGETQYFGPGTRLLVL.